Listed below are T cell receptor beta chains from one sample, sequenced in a study of cytomegalovirus exposure and HLA in healthy donors. The protocol was immunoSEQ multiplex PCR, while the TCRdb copy is restricted to in-frame clones and leaves out a portion. This table has 38,000 or so clones, about 93% appearing once. The sequenced sample consisted of PBMCs. These receptors all come from a man between 18 and 29 years old in good health and CMV-seronegative. CDR3s include the opening cysteine and the closing phenylalanine or tryptophan. The order of the fields is J gene, CDR3 length, V gene, CDR3 protein.

J gene: .; CDR3 length: 16; V gene: TRBV28; CDR3 protein: CASRGPGQGSSYEQYF
J gene: TRBJ1-2; CDR3 length: 13; V gene: TRBV14; CDR3 protein: CASSRAANYGYTF
J gene: TRBJ2-2; CDR3 length: 17; V gene: TRBV30; CDR3 protein: CAWSVMAGGPGTGELFF
J gene: TRBJ2-3; CDR3 length: 14; V gene: TRBV9; CDR3 protein: CASSRQGVIDTQYF
J gene: TRBJ2-5; CDR3 length: 12; V gene: TRBV29-1; CDR3 protein: CSVGQGRETQYF
J gene: TRBJ2-7; CDR3 length: 17; V gene: TRBV7-5; CDR3 protein: CVRSPTGTGEYDYEQYF
J gene: TRBJ1-5; CDR3 length: 15; V gene: TRBV18; CDR3 protein: CASSGGELRNQPQHF
J gene: TRBJ2-1; CDR3 length: 15; V gene: TRBV6-1; CDR3 protein: CASRVGTSAFDEQFF
J gene: TRBJ1-4; CDR3 length: 11; V gene: TRBV2; CDR3 protein: CASTLQGQLFF
J gene: TRBJ1-2; CDR3 length: 10; V gene: TRBV6-1; CDR3 protein: CASSEVLSAF
J gene: TRBJ2-7; CDR3 length: 13; V gene: TRBV15; CDR3 protein: CATSRDQGYEQYF
J gene: TRBJ2-7; CDR3 length: 14; V gene: TRBV30; CDR3 protein: CAWSWDRELYEQYF
J gene: TRBJ1-1; CDR3 length: 11; V gene: TRBV5-1; CDR3 protein: CASRWGNEAFF
J gene: TRBJ2-5; CDR3 length: 16; V gene: TRBV7-2; CDR3 protein: CASSLGLAGGRETQYF
J gene: TRBJ2-1; CDR3 length: 19; V gene: TRBV7-3; CDR3 protein: CASSLNRELGTGKNNEQFF
J gene: TRBJ1-1; CDR3 length: 18; V gene: TRBV7-9; CDR3 protein: CASSLGRGQGARNTEAFF
J gene: TRBJ1-1; CDR3 length: 11; V gene: TRBV28; CDR3 protein: CASYLNTEAFF
J gene: TRBJ2-7; CDR3 length: 15; V gene: TRBV28; CDR3 protein: CASSSSRGIPYEQYF
J gene: TRBJ2-2; CDR3 length: 12; V gene: TRBV6-1; CDR3 protein: CASSENSGELFF
J gene: TRBJ2-5; CDR3 length: 13; V gene: TRBV6-1; CDR3 protein: CASSSGVWETQYF
J gene: TRBJ2-3; CDR3 length: 17; V gene: TRBV5-1; CDR3 protein: CASSQGGSGSGLHTQYF
J gene: TRBJ2-1; CDR3 length: 14; V gene: TRBV5-6; CDR3 protein: CASRLMTGYNEQFF
J gene: TRBJ1-2; CDR3 length: 17; V gene: TRBV5-1; CDR3 protein: CASSPEGRGFVNYGYTF
J gene: TRBJ2-2; CDR3 length: 14; V gene: TRBV10-3; CDR3 protein: CANQAAGGTGELFF
J gene: TRBJ1-2; CDR3 length: 11; V gene: TRBV29-1; CDR3 protein: CSAQGAWGYTF
J gene: TRBJ1-5; CDR3 length: 16; V gene: TRBV19; CDR3 protein: CASSILSGQGEQPQHF
J gene: TRBJ1-3; CDR3 length: 17; V gene: TRBV25-1; CDR3 protein: CASSESPPRRSGNTIYF
J gene: TRBJ2-5; CDR3 length: 15; V gene: TRBV11-2; CDR3 protein: CASSLGGVAQETQYF
J gene: TRBJ1-1; CDR3 length: 10; V gene: TRBV2; CDR3 protein: CASRGGRAFF
J gene: TRBJ2-2; CDR3 length: 16; V gene: TRBV9; CDR3 protein: CASSVEPGKIAGELFF
J gene: TRBJ2-6; CDR3 length: 17; V gene: TRBV30; CDR3 protein: CAWSVGGGSSGANVLTF
J gene: TRBJ1-2; CDR3 length: 16; V gene: TRBV7-9; CDR3 protein: CASSLNPGQELYGYTF
J gene: TRBJ2-1; CDR3 length: 15; V gene: TRBV7-3; CDR3 protein: CASSRTSGSYNEQFF
J gene: TRBJ2-1; CDR3 length: 13; V gene: TRBV9; CDR3 protein: CASSTGVYDEQFF
J gene: TRBJ1-1; CDR3 length: 15; V gene: TRBV18; CDR3 protein: CASSPKGESLPEAFF
J gene: TRBJ2-3; CDR3 length: 15; V gene: TRBV10-3; CDR3 protein: CAISVLAGVTDTQYF
J gene: TRBJ1-1; CDR3 length: 12; V gene: TRBV30; CDR3 protein: CAWNRGPPEAFF
J gene: TRBJ1-2; CDR3 length: 14; V gene: TRBV28; CDR3 protein: CAIVAAGGNYGYTF
J gene: TRBJ2-1; CDR3 length: 19; V gene: TRBV5-1; CDR3 protein: CASRELSVMKRGGLNEQFF
J gene: TRBJ2-1; CDR3 length: 15; V gene: TRBV5-4; CDR3 protein: CASSLPGQGYNEQFF
J gene: TRBJ1-2; CDR3 length: 13; V gene: TRBV29-1; CDR3 protein: CSAALQGNYGYTF
J gene: TRBJ2-3; CDR3 length: 13; V gene: TRBV5-4; CDR3 protein: CASSLQGSDTQYF
J gene: TRBJ2-5; CDR3 length: 15; V gene: TRBV27; CDR3 protein: CASSLLGQGPETQYF
J gene: TRBJ2-5; CDR3 length: 17; V gene: TRBV13; CDR3 protein: CASSLGTSGRRQETQYF
J gene: TRBJ1-2; CDR3 length: 15; V gene: TRBV2; CDR3 protein: CASSEIAGNNYGYTF